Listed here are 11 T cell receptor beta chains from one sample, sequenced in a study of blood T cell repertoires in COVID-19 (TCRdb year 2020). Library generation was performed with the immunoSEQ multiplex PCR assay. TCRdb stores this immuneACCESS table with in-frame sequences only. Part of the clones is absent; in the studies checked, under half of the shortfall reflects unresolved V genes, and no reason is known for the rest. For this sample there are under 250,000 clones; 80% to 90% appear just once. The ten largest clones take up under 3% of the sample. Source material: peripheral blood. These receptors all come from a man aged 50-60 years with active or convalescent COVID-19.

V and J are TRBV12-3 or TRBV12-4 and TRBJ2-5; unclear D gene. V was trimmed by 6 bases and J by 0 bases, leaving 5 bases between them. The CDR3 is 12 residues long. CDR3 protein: CASSMYQETQYF. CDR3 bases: TGTGCCAGCAGCATGTACCAAGAGACCCAGTACTTC.

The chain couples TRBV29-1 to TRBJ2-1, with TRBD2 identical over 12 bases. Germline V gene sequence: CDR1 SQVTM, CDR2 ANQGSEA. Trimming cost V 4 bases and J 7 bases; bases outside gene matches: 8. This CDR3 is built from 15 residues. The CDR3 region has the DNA TGCAGCGTTGGGGCTAGCGGGAGGGTACTGAATGAGCAGTTCTTC. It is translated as CSVGASGRVLNEQFF.

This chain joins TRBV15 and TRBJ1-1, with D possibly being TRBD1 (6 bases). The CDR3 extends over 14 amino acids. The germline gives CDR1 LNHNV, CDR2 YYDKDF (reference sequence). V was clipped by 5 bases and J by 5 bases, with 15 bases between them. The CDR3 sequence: CATSPWTVRTEAFF. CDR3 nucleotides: TGTGCCACCAGCCCCTGGACAGTAAGGACTGAAGCTTTCTTT.

Written as DNA, the CDR3 is TGTGCCAGTAGTATCGGAAGGGGCAAGACAGATACGCAGTATTTT. Amino acid sequence: CASSIGRGKTDTQYF. The chain carries TRBV19 and TRBJ2-3, with D possibly TRBD1 on 5 matching bases. V dropped 3 bases and J dropped 3 bases, with 13 bases sitting between them. CDR3 size: 15 residues. CDR1 and CDR2 from the germline V gene are LNHDA and SQIVND (reference sequence).

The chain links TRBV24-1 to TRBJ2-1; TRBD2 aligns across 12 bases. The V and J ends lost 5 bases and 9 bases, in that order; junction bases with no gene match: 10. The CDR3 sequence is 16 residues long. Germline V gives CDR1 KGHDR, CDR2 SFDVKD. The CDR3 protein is CATSAPETSGSLEQFF. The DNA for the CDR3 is TGTGCCACCAGTGCCCCTGAGACTAGCGGGAGCCTTGAGCAGTTCTTC.

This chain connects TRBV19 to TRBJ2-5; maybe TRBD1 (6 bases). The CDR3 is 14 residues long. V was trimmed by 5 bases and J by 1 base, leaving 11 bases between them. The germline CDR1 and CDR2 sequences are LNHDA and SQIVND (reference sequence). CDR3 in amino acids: CASSPRDTQETQYF. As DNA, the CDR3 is TGTGCCAGTAGTCCCCGGGACACCCAAGAGACCCAGTACTTC.

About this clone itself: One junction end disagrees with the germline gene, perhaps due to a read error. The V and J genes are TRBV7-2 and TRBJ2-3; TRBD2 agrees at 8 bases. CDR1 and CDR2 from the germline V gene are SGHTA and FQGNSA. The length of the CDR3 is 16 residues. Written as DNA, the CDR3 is TGTGCCAGCAGCCTAGCCTCGGGGGGGGCCGAAGATACGCAGTATTTT. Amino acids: CASSLASGGAEDTQYF.

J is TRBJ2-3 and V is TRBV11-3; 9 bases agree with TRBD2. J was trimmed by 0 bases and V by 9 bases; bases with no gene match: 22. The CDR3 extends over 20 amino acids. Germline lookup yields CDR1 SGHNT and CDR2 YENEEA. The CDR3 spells CARHTGVRAGGRASTDTQYF. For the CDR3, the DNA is TGTGCCAGACACACGGGGGTCCGGGCCGGCGGGAGGGCAAGCACAGATACGCAGTATTTT.

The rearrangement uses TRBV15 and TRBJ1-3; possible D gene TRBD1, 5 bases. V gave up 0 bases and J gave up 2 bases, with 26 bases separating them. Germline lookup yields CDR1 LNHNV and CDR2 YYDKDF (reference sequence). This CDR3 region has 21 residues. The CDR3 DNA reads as TGTGCCACCAGCAGAGACCTTGCCGGGACTACGACTCGGCCCACTGGAAACACCATATATTTT. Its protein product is CATSRDLAGTTTRPTGNTIYF.

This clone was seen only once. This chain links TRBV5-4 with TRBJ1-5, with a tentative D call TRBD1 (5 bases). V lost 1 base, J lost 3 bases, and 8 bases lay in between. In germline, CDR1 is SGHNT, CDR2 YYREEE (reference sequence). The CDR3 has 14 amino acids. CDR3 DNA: TGTGCCAGCAGCTTGAAAGGGGCCAATCAGCCCCAGCATTTT. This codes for CASSLKGANQPQHF. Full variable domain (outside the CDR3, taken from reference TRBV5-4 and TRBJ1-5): ETGVTQSPTHLIKTRGQQVTLRCSSQSGHNTVSWYQQALGQGPQFIFQYYREEENGRGNFPPRFSGLQFPNYSSELNVNALELDDSALYLCASSLKGANQPQHFGDGTRLSIL.

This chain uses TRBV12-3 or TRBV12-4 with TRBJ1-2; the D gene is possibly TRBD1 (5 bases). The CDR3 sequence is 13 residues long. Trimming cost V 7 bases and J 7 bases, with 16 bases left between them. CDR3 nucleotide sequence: TGTGCCAGCACCAAATCCGGGGGATCTGGCTACACCTTC. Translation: CASTKSGGSGYTF.